What follows are 32 T cell receptor beta chains derived from one specimen sequenced in a study of control samples from healthy donors and cancer patients. Data came from immunoSEQ multiplex PCR; TCRdb stores just in-frame clones and leaves some out. The data contain 100,000 to 150,000 clones, around nine tenths of them seen just once; the ten biggest clones take up 2.5%. Sequencing was performed on blood. The receptors were gathered from a middle-aged man in good health.

The chain employs TRBV7-6 and TRBJ2-5, with D uncertain. Trimming took off 2 bases at V and 2 bases at J, with 9 bases between the two ends. CDR3 length: 14 residues. Germline V gives CDR1 SGHVS, CDR2 FNYEAQ. In DNA, the CDR3 is TGTGCCAGCAGCTTAACTCCAGGTCAAGAGACCCAGTACTTC. Amino acid sequence: CASSLTPGQETQYF.

The chain employs TRBV28 and TRBJ2-7; D gene unclear. CDR1 is MDHEN and CDR2 is SYDVKM in the germline V gene. The CDR3 is made up of 11 amino acids. V lost 5 bases to trimming and J lost 3 bases, with 5 bases between them. DNA of the CDR3: TGTGCCAGCAGTATACGCTACGAGCAGTACTTC. It codes for CASSIRYEQYF.

The chain recombines TRBV27 with TRBJ1-5; weak D call: TRBD1 (5 bases). V dropped 5 bases and J dropped 6 bases, with 14 bases sitting between them. The length of the CDR3 is 14 residues. CDR1 MNHEY and CDR2 SMNVEV come from the germline V gene (reference sequence). CDR3 in amino acids: CASSTGRTGQPQHF. In nucleotides, the CDR3 is TGTGCCAGCAGTACGGGGCGTACCGGTCAGCCCCAGCATTTT.

V and J are TRBV20-1 and TRBJ2-1, with TRBD2 matching 7 bases. This CDR3 has 15 residues. The germline CDR1 and CDR2 sequences are DFQATT and SNEGSKA (reference sequence). Trimming took 3 bases from V and 3 from J; bases not matched to a gene: 8. CDR3: CSASLGGDVYNEQFF. The CDR3 region has the DNA TGCAGTGCTAGTTTGGGGGGGGATGTCTACAATGAGCAGTTCTTC.

This rearrangement joins TRBV3-1 (or the pseudogene TRBV3-2) to TRBJ1-2; no clear D gene. The germline V and J ends were trimmed by 3 bases and 8 bases, with 7 bases remaining between them. Germline CDR1 is LGHDT and CDR2 is YNNKEL (reference sequence). The CDR3 totals 11 residues. The CDR3 loop reads CASSHSGGYTF. The CDR3, as DNA: TGTGCCAGCAGCCATTCTGGGGGCTACACCTTC.

The rearrangement links TRBV21-1 to TRBJ1-1; TRBD1 is the table's D call, not checked against the DNA. TRBV21-1 has pseudogene status. The CDR3 consists of 15 residues. CDR3 sequence: CASSRRTGIDPEAFF. In nucleotides, the CDR3 is TGTGCCAGCAGCAGACGGACAGGGATTGACCCTGAAGCTTTCTTT.

V usage is TRBV29-1 and J usage is TRBJ2-1; no firm D call. Trimming stripped 4 bases from V and 8 bases from J, with 6 bases between. The length of the CDR3 is 10 residues. Looked up from germline, CDR1 is SQVTM and CDR2 is ANQGSEA. The CDR3 region has the DNA TGCAGCGTTGCAGTAGATGAGCAGTTCTTC. Its protein is CSVAVDEQFF.

The rearrangement joins TRBV6-6 to TRBJ2-7; 9 nucleotides align to TRBD1. The CDR3 has 13 residues. CDR1 is MNHNY, CDR2 SVGAGI, per germline (reference sequence). Germline trimming cut 5 bases from V and 2 bases from J; bases unmatched to any gene: 1. For the CDR3, the DNA is TGTGCCAGCAGTACAGGGGGCCCCTACGAGCAGTACTTC. As protein: CASSTGGPYEQYF.

This chain joins TRBV20-1 and TRBJ2-3; D is uncertain. Trimming pared 3 bases from V and 6 bases from J, leaving 7 bases between. The CDR3 covers 11 residues. Germline values: CDR1 DFQATT, CDR2 SNEGSKA (reference sequence). CDR3 in amino acids: CSASRVDTQYF. DNA for the CDR3: TGCAGTGCTAGTAGGGTGGATACGCAGTATTTT.

The J gene is TRBJ2-1, the V gene TRBV2; TRBD2 agrees at 12 bases. V was clipped by 7 bases and J by 8 bases; unmatched bases: 6. CDR3 length: 14 residues. In germline, CDR1 is SNHLY, CDR2 FYNNEI. The CDR3 is CASTRTSGAYEQFF. The DNA of the CDR3 is TGTGCCAGCACCCGGACTAGCGGGGCCTATGAGCAGTTCTTC. The full variable domain, rest sourced from reference TRBV2 and TRBJ2-1, is EPEVTQTPSHQVTQMGQEVILRCVPISNHLYFYWYRQILGQKVEFLVSFYNNEISEKSEIFDDQFSVERPDGSNFTLKIRSTKLEDSAMYFCASTRTSGAYEQFFGPGTRLTVL.

The chain is built from TRBV27 and TRBJ2-5; 7 bases match TRBD1. The CDR3 is 14 residues long. The germline V gene encodes CDR1 MNHEY and CDR2 SMNVEV (reference sequence). V shed 6 bases, J shed 1 base, and the junction held 5 bases outside the gene matches. The CDR3 sequence: CASSFRDSQETQYF. CDR3 nucleotide sequence: TGTGCCAGCAGCTTCCGGGACAGCCAAGAGACCCAGTACTTC.

V gene TRBV5-1 combines with J gene TRBJ2-6; TRBD1 agrees at 9 bases. This CDR3 region has 14 residues. CDR1 is SGHRS, CDR2 YFSETQ, per germline. J was trimmed by 9 bases and V by 4 bases; bases with no gene match: 5. CDR3 amino acids: CASSPGTGFNVLTF. The CDR3, as DNA: TGCGCCAGCAGCCCCGGGACAGGGTTCAACGTCCTGACTTTC.

CDR3 amino acids: CASSFVTGELFF. The CDR3 DNA reads TGTGCCAGCAGCTTCGTCACCGGGGAGCTGTTTTTT. The chain recombines TRBV11-1 with TRBJ2-2; D is unresolved. This CDR3 has 12 residues. Trimming took off 3 bases at V and 4 bases at J, with 3 bases between the two ends. Germline V gene lookup returns CDR1 SGHAT and CDR2 FQDESV (reference sequence). Drawing the rest from reference TRBV11-1 and TRBJ2-2, the complete variable domain is EAEVAQSPRYKITEKSQAVAFWCDPISGHATLYWYRQILGQGPELLVQFQDESVVDDSQLPKDRFSAERLKGVDSTLKIQPAELGDSAMYLCASSFVTGELFFGEGSRLTVL.

In DNA, the CDR3 is TGTGCCAGCAGCGGACGGGGTGTAGGCTATGGCTACACCTTC. Its translation: CASSGRGVGYGYTF. The chain carries TRBV7-2 and TRBJ1-2, with D unclear. V was shortened by 5 bases and J by 4 bases, with 14 bases between the two germline ends. This CDR3 spans 14 amino acids. CDR1 and CDR2 from the germline V gene are SGHTA and FQGNSA.

This sequence joins TRBV6-2 or TRBV6-3 and TRBJ2-6; the D is unclear. Germline CDR1 and CDR2: MNHEY and SVGEGT. There are 17 residues in the CDR3. The germline V and J ends were trimmed by 2 bases and 0 bases, with 11 bases remaining between them. The CDR3: CASSYSRVISGANVLTF. The CDR3 region has the DNA TGTGCCAGCAGTTACAGTAGGGTGATCTCTGGGGCCAACGTCCTGACTTTC.

The CDR3 reads CASRGSSGGANLLIRYEQYF. CDR3 DNA: TGTGCCAGCAGGGGATCTAGCGGGGGGGCCAATCTACTCATTCGCTACGAGCAGTACTTC. This sequence joins TRBV3-1 (or the pseudogene TRBV3-2) and TRBJ2-7; TRBD2 agrees at 12 bases. J was trimmed by 3 bases and V by 6 bases; bases with no gene match: 21. The CDR3 has 20 residues. Germline-derived CDR1 and CDR2 are LGHDT and YNNKEL (reference sequence).

This chain links TRBV6-5 with TRBJ1-4; no reliable D call. The V gene's germline CDR1 is MNHEY and CDR2 SVGAGI. This CDR3 has 13 amino acids. V lost 6 bases and J 8 bases, leaving 13 bases between the germline ends. CDR3 in DNA: TGTGCCAGCAGAGCCCGGGCGCAGGAAAAACTGTTTTTT. Residues: CASRARAQEKLFF.

The gene calls are TRBV7-3 and TRBJ2-1; 12 bases align to TRBD2. Germline values: CDR1 SGHTA, CDR2 FQGTGA. The V and J ends lost 5 bases and 8 bases, in that order; junction bases with no gene match: 7. The length of the CDR3 is 15 residues. CDR3 bases: TGTGCCAGCAGCCCAAGACTAGCGGGGGTATATGAGCAGTTCTTC. Translating gives CASSPRLAGVYEQFF.

The gene calls are TRBV9 and TRBJ2-3; possibly TRBD2 for D (6 bases). CDR3 length: 15 residues. Trimming took off 3 bases at V and 0 bases at J, with 11 bases between the two ends. The germline V gene has CDR1 SGDLS and CDR2 YYNGEE. CDR3 amino acids: CASSGSGSSTDTQYF. Written as DNA, the CDR3 is TGTGCCAGCAGCGGTAGCGGATCTAGCACAGATACGCAGTATTTT. Drawing the rest from reference TRBV9 and TRBJ2-3, the complete variable domain is DSGVTQTPKHLITATGQRVTLRCSPRSGDLSVYWYQQSLDQGLQFLIQYYNGEERAKGNILERFSAQQFPDLHSELNLSSLELGDSALYFCASSGSGSSTDTQYFGPGTRLTVL.

The V and J genes are TRBV6-4 and TRBJ1-3; D perhaps matches TRBD1 (6 bases). V lost 6 bases to trimming and J lost 4 bases, with 13 bases between them. The length of the CDR3 is 14 residues. Germline assignment: CDR1 MRHNA and CDR2 SNTAGT. The CDR3 DNA reads TGTGCCAGCAGCGTTTCGAGGGGGGGAAACACCATATATTTT. Residues: CASSVSRGGNTIYF.

To note about this clone: A read error may account for a junction end that differs from germline. The chain is built from TRBV18 and TRBJ2-5; D remains unclear. The CDR3 contains 14 residues. Germline CDR1 is KGHSH and CDR2 is LQKENI. The CDR3 spells CASPPSLTQETQYF. DNA of the CDR3: TGTGCCAGCCCACCAAGTCTTACACAAGAGACCCAGTACTTC.

V and J are TRBV11-2 and TRBJ2-5, with D perhaps being TRBD1 or TRBD2 (5 bases each). Germline loops: CDR1 SGHAT, CDR2 FQNNGV. V was shortened by 5 bases and J by 7 bases, with 23 bases between the two germline ends. The CDR3 is 16 amino acids. DNA of the CDR3: TGTGCCAGCAGCCTCCAACCCGGGGCCGGTCTGGGGACCCAGTACTTC. Encoded protein: CASSLQPGAGLGTQYF.

This chain links TRBV20-1 with TRBJ1-1; TRBD1 might be the D (6 bases). This CDR3 is built from 14 residues. Germline V gene data show CDR1 as DFQATT and CDR2 as SNEGSKA (reference sequence). V lost 6 bases and J lost 0, with 14 bases in between. Written as DNA, the CDR3 is TGCAGTGCCAGTCGGGGGCTTATGAACACTGAAGCTTTCTTT. This codes for CSASRGLMNTEAFF.

A single count supports this clone. This chain links TRBV5-1 with TRBJ1-4; a weak D match, TRBD1 (5 bases). Trimming stripped 0 bases from V and 8 bases from J, with 14 bases between. The CDR3 covers 15 residues. Germline V lookup: CDR1 SGHRS, CDR2 YFSETQ. The CDR3 nucleotides read TGCGCCAGCAGCTTGGCTTTTGCAGGGAACGAAAAACTGTTTTTT. Translation gives CASSLAFAGNEKLFF.

This chain connects TRBV3-1 (or the pseudogene TRBV3-2) to TRBJ2-7; 8 bases fit TRBD1. The CDR3 is 13 residues long. CDR1 and CDR2 from the germline V gene are LGHDT and YNNKEL (reference sequence). V shed 2 bases and J 6 bases; nucleotides not matched to a gene: 3. The CDR3 region is CASSQNTGGEQYF. In DNA form, the CDR3 reads TGTGCCAGCAGCCAAAACACAGGGGGCGAGCAGTACTTC.

V and J are TRBV27 and TRBJ1-4, with a possible D match to TRBD1 (6 bases). Germline lookup yields CDR1 MNHEY and CDR2 SMNVEV (reference sequence). CDR3 length equals 14 residues. Trimming took 2 bases from V and 16 from J, leaving 20 bases between them. The CDR3 spells CASSLRGVGTKQFF. As DNA, the CDR3 is TGTGCCAGCAGTTTAAGGGGTGTAGGGACAAAGCAGTTTTTT. Full variable domain (missing parts from reference TRBV27 and TRBJ1-4): EAQVTQNPRYLITVTGKKLTVTCSQNMNHEYMSWYRQDPGLGLRQIYYSMNVEVTDKGDVPEGYKVSRKEKRNFPLILESPSPNQTSLYFCASSLRGVGTKQFFGSGTQLSVL.

This chain joins TRBV19 and TRBJ1-2; possible D gene TRBD1, 5 bases. The CDR3 contains 15 residues. Germline CDR1 reads LNHDA; CDR2 reads SQIVND (reference sequence). V was shortened by 3 bases and J by 4 bases, with 15 bases between the two germline ends. The CDR3 reads CASSMGDLGVYGYTF. The CDR3 coding sequence is TGTGCCAGTAGTATGGGGGACCTTGGGGTCTATGGCTACACCTTC. The full variable domain, rest sourced from reference TRBV19 and TRBJ1-2, is DGGITQSPKYLFRKEGQNVTLSCEQNLNHDAMYWYRQDPGQGLRLIYYSQIVNDFQKGDIAEGYSVSREKKESFPLTVTSAQKNPTAFYLCASSMGDLGVYGYTFGSGTRLTVV.

The V gene is TRBV5-1, the J gene TRBJ2-3; 7 bases agree with TRBD1. CDR1 is SGHRS and CDR2 is YFSETQ in the germline V gene. The trim removed 4 bases at V and 2 bases at J, leaving 7 bases unmatched. The CDR3 covers 15 residues. The DNA for the CDR3 is TGCGCCAGCAGCGAGAGGGGACAGAACACAGATACGCAGTATTTT. It specifies CASSERGQNTDTQYF.

V is TRBV4-2 and J is TRBJ2-7; 10 bases align to TRBD1. Looked up from germline, CDR1 is LGHNA and CDR2 is YNFKEQ. CDR3 size: 16 residues. Trimming took 1 base from V and 5 from J; bases not matched to a gene: 8. CDR3 sequence (DNA): TGTGCCAGCAGCCAAGTAATTGGGGACAGGGGCCACGAGCAGTACTTC. It specifies CASSQVIGDRGHEQYF.

This clone was recorded once. The J gene is TRBJ1-3, the V gene TRBV19; D unclear. V dropped 3 bases and J dropped 0 bases, with 3 bases sitting between them. Germline V gene sequence: CDR1 LNHDA, CDR2 SQIVND (reference sequence). CDR3 length: 13 amino acids. The CDR3 DNA reads as TGTGCCAGTAGTATCCGCTCTGGAAACACCATATATTTT. Translating it yields CASSIRSGNTIYF.

This chain connects TRBV5-6 to TRBJ2-3, with 10 bases aligning to TRBD2. The CDR3 is 17 residues long. Germline V gene data show CDR1 as SGHDT and CDR2 as YYEEEE. V was pared by 3 bases and J by 0 bases, with 7 bases of the junction left unmatched. For the CDR3, the DNA is TGTGCCAGCAGCTGGCTGAGACTAGCGGGTAGCACAGATACGCAGTATTTT. It is translated as CASSWLRLAGSTDTQYF. The variable domain in full, with the rest retrieved from reference TRBV5-6 and TRBJ2-3, is DAGVTQSPTHLIKTRGQQVTLRCSPKSGHDTVSWYQQALGQGPQFIFQYYEEEERQRGNFPDRFSGHQFPNYSSELNVNALLLGDSALYLCASSWLRLAGSTDTQYFGPGTRLTVL.

The rearrangement uses TRBV5-5 and TRBJ2-7; 11 bases match TRBD1. The CDR3 has 18 amino acids. V dropped 0 bases and J dropped 7; count of bases not matched to a gene: 15. CDR1 and CDR2 from the germline V gene are SGHKS and YYEKEE (reference sequence). The CDR3 loop is CASSLEESPDRGRREQYF. The CDR3 DNA sequence: TGTGCCAGCAGCTTGGAGGAGAGCCCGGACAGGGGGCGTCGGGAGCAGTACTTC.